This note documents a single TCR beta chain sequence. Its target is unknown. The data were taken from a study of cytotoxic CD8 clonotypes in ibrutinib-treated CLL. Overall study context: Patient counts were around 12 relapsed/refractory, more than 14 treatment-naive and about 17 IGHV unmutated.

Extraction of approximately 2.2 micrograms of genomic DNA from cryopreserved PBMCs supplied material for TCR beta libraries. Whole-study results and caveats: Baseline clonality, higher than in age-matched healthy donors, tracked circulating CD8+ T-cell counts. On treatment, the uncommon public clonotypes contracted or remained stable.

Measured with immunoSEQ multiplex PCR; TCRdb has only the in-frame clones, and not every one. Among about 130,000 clones listed, 75% to 85% were seen once. Trimming took off 0 bases at V and 5 bases at J, with 8 bases between the two ends. The CDR3 runs to 13 residues. CDR1 and CDR2 from the germline V gene are MNHEY and SMNVEV (reference sequence). The receptor was derived from a human donor with chronic lymphocytic leukemia. The rearrangement joins TRBV27 to TRBJ2-7; TRBD1 is a possible D gene (5 bases). The sample consisted of PBMCs, taken after 12 months of ibrutinib treatment. DNA of the CDR3: TGTGCCAGCAGTTTATCGTGGGGCGACGAGCAGTACTTC. It is translated as CASSLSWGDEQYF.